The 10 T cell receptor beta chains presented below share a single source sample, sequenced in a study of blood T cell repertoires in COVID-19 (TCRdb year 2020). The library was made by the immunoSEQ multiplex PCR assay. The source is immuneACCESS, and TCRdb retained only in-frame sequences with V and J called. Part of the clones is not carried over; for the studies checked, unresolved V genes explain less than half of this, and the remainder is unexplained. Across this sample there are 95,000 to 150,000 clones, with over 70% seen only once. The top ten clones comprise 25% to 35% of the sample. Sequencing was done on a sample of peripheral blood. Every receptor here comes from a woman between 65 and 79 years old with acute or convalescent COVID-19.

This chain connects TRBV7-9 to TRBJ2-7, with D perhaps matching TRBD2 (5 bases). V was pared by 6 bases and J by 5 bases, with 20 bases between. Germline CDR1 reads SEHNR; CDR2 reads FQNEAQ (reference sequence). The CDR3 is 15 residues long. DNA of the CDR3: TGTGCCAGCAGTGGTGAGGCGGGTACTTACCACGAGCAGTACTTC. Translation gives CASSGEAGTYHEQYF. The full variable domain, with the rest looked up from reference TRBV7-9 and TRBJ2-7, is DTGVSQNPRHKITKRGQNVTFRCDPISEHNRLYWYRQTLGQGPEFLTYFQNEAQLEKSRLLSDRFSAERPKGSFSTLEIQRTEQGDSAMYLCASSGEAGTYHEQYFGPGTRLTVT.

The rearrangement joins TRBV28 to TRBJ1-6; TRBD1 might be the D (6 bases). This CDR3 contains 13 residues. CDR1 is MDHEN and CDR2 is SYDVKM in the germline V gene. Trimming took 9 bases from V and 5 from J, leaving 11 bases between them. CDR3 in amino acids: CASYGQNNSPLHF. The CDR3 region has the DNA TGTGCCAGTTACGGACAGAATAATTCACCCCTCCACTTT.

The V gene is TRBV11-3, the J gene TRBJ1-2; the D gene is possibly TRBD1 (6 bases). This CDR3 region has 15 residues. V was cut by 1 base and J by 2 bases, with 11 bases left in between. The germline gives CDR1 SGHNT, CDR2 YENEEA. CDR3: CASSLAQQGNYGYTF. The CDR3 DNA reads as TGTGCCAGCAGCTTAGCCCAACAGGGCAACTATGGCTACACCTTC.

A word on this clone: Different DNA sequences within this sample yield the same CDR3. The chain combines TRBV6-5 with TRBJ1-1, with unresolved D. Between the trimmed V and J ends, which lost 0 bases and 1 base, there was a span of 3 bases. Germline-derived CDR1 and CDR2 are MNHEY and SVGAGI. This CDR3 region has 13 residues. The CDR3 loop is CASSYSRNTEAFF. The CDR3 region has the DNA TGTGCCAGCAGTTACTCCAGGAACACTGAAGCTTTCTTT.

This clone is a singleton in its sample. J is TRBJ2-4 and V is TRBV4-1, with 9 bases aligning to TRBD1. CDR1 and CDR2 (germline): MGHRA, YSYEKL. Unmatched junction bases numbered 18, after V lost 2 bases and J lost 4 bases. CDR3 length equals 20 residues. This CDR3 is CASSQTTGTGMSVWKNIQYF. The CDR3 nucleotides are TGCGCCAGCAGCCAAACTACCGGGACAGGGATGAGCGTTTGGAAAAACATTCAGTACTTC.

The chain links TRBV5-4 to TRBJ2-7; 7 bases match TRBD1. The CDR3 spans 15 residues. Germline CDR1 and CDR2: SGHNT and YYREEE (reference sequence). V lost 4 bases and J lost 5; bases outside the gene matches: 12. The CDR3 coding sequence is TGTGCCAGCAGCCTAACCACCGGGACAGTGGACGAGCAGTACTTC. The encoded protein is CASSLTTGTVDEQYF.

Only one count was recorded for this clone. This chain uses TRBV5-1 with TRBJ1-6; 9 bases are a match to TRBD1. Germline assignment: CDR1 SGHRS and CDR2 YFSETQ. With V trimmed by 7 bases and J by 7 bases, 3 bases remained unmatched. This CDR3 is built from 13 residues. The CDR3 nucleotides are TGCGCCAGCCGGGACAGGGTCAATTCACCCCTCCACTTT. This sequence encodes CASRDRVNSPLHF.

The V gene is TRBV3-1 (or the pseudogene TRBV3-2), the J gene TRBJ2-1; 11 bases agree with TRBD2. The CDR3 is 15 amino acids. J gave up 4 bases and V 5 bases, and 4 bases lay outside the gene matches. Germline loops: CDR1 LGHDT, CDR2 YNNKEL (reference sequence). The CDR3 DNA sequence: TGTGCCAGCAGCTTTAGCGGGGGGGGATACAATGAGCAGTTCTTC. Protein sequence: CASSFSGGGYNEQFF.

This clone was detected a few times. The genes are TRBV24-1 and TRBJ1-1; possible D gene TRBD1, 5 bases. V lost 3 bases and J lost 6, with 13 bases in between. Germline V gives CDR1 KGHDR, CDR2 SFDVKD. CDR3 length: 14 residues. As DNA, the CDR3 is TGTGCCACCAGTGATCCTTCGCGGGGACCTGAAGCTTTCTTT. Its protein product is CATSDPSRGPEAFF.

This chain joins TRBV7-9 and TRBJ2-3; D unclear. Trimming removed 1 base at V and 6 bases at J, with 8 bases between. This CDR3 has 13 residues. The V gene's germline CDR1 is SEHNR and CDR2 FQNEAQ (reference sequence). CDR3 bases: TGTGCCAGCAGCTTAGAACTTCCTGATACGCAGTATTTT. It specifies CASSLELPDTQYF.